These T cell receptor beta chains were read from a single sample in a study of CXCR3-negative and CXCR3-positive naive CD8 T cells. TCRdb re-analyzed the 5' RACE reads; it lists each CDR3 protein once, without DNA. The sample data list 100,000 to 150,000 distinct CDR3 sequences. Material: naive CXCR3- CD8+ T cells from blood. Every receptor here comes from a human donor in good health. Some clones in this sample may be carry-over from other donors' samples. The CDR3 runs from the conserved cysteine through the conserved F or W.

j_gene | v_gene | CDR3aa
TRBJ2-5 | TRBV15 | CATSRDWASGRVETQYF
TRBJ2-2 | TRBV2 | CASSGGLVTGELFF
TRBJ2-1 | TRBV28 | CAICAGGLIDEQFF
TRBJ1-2 | TRBV20-1 | CSASTASLRGYGYTF
TRBJ1-1 | TRBV29-1 | CSVDGGNTEAFF
TRBJ2-2 | TRBV20-1 | CSALGLAGVGELFF
TRBJ2-5 | TRBV28 | CASSLLQKETQYF
TRBJ2-6 | TRBV28 | CASRKGAGANVLTF
TRBJ2-2 | TRBV12-3/TRBV12-4 | CFPGGRTNTGELFF
TRBJ2-1 | TRBV4-3 | CASSPSRGNEQFF
TRBJ2-3 | TRBV7-2 | CASSLFVSPTDTQYF
TRBJ2-7 | TRBV28 | CATSSNRAYEQYF
TRBJ1-2 | TRBV6-2/TRBV6-3 | CASSEDRGMAYGYTF
TRBJ2-1 | TRBV3-1 | CASSQTSGGANEQFF
TRBJ2-7 | TRBV12-3/TRBV12-4 | CASRTQTGDELYF
TRBJ2-1 | TRBV29-1 | CSAETLRSSYNEQFF
TRBJ2-3 | TRBV29-1 | CSVEDPGGDTQYF
TRBJ2-7 | TRBV5-6 | CASSLAFEGNFDEQYF
TRBJ2-7 | TRBV7-9 | CASRISGTTYEQYF
TRBJ2-1 | TRBV5-4 | CASSTAPGGNDEQFF
TRBJ2-5 | TRBV4-3 | CASSQDPAGGLQETQYF
TRBJ1-2 | TRBV29-1 | CSVRTNYGYTF
TRBJ1-2 | TRBV29-1 | CSTSDRENYGYTF
TRBJ2-5 | TRBV12-3/TRBV12-4 | CASSWTGGETQYF